The source of this T cell receptor (beta chain) is a study of post-analysis software for immune sequencing data (dated by TCRdb to the mid-2010s). Regarding the study in general: Disease courses on record covered relapsing-remitting, secondary progressive and progressive-relapsing multiple sclerosis, though some patients had no subtype annotation. The multiple sclerosis patient repertoires were compared with about a dozen previously published healthy control repertoires from donors aged about 6 to 28 years. A subset of samples was prepared in parallel using single-end sample barcoding, then pooled and co-amplified after Illumina adapter ligation.

Overall study outcomes, separate from this receptor: When samples were clustered directly using the F measure, samples prepared in the same batch co-clustered strongly, which prompted a batch-effect correction. The control group was slightly older than the multiple sclerosis patient group. Compared with controls, multiple sclerosis patients had significantly lower normalized Chao1 diversity, a finding suggesting substantial peripheral T-cell clonal expansion.

Of note for this clonotype: The antigen it binds to is not known. The record has no base qualities; no much larger clone is one base away.

To demonstrate the VDJtools post-analysis software, the study profiled TCR beta repertoires from the peripheral blood of about a dozen young patients with multiple sclerosis. The patients with multiple sclerosis were children and adolescents between roughly 6 and 17 years of age. The library was made by PCR. TCRdb shows the sequencer as Illumina HiSeq 2500. To reduce PCR and sequencing biases, unique molecular identifiers were built into the TCR beta cDNA libraries. Some 500,000 cDNA molecules were obtained for every 1 to 10 million input T cells, so each molecule roughly corresponded to one T cell. The same protocol used for the earlier healthy control dataset was applied to prepare and sequence the patient libraries. Samples belonging to the same batch were prepared together, multiplexed and sequenced on a shared HiSeq lane. The paper's data handling went like this. MIGEC handled the raw barcoded reads, throwing out single-read molecular identifier groups before consensus assembly and CDR3 extraction. Clonotype tables were post-analysed with VDJtools, normalizing diversity by down-sampling all datasets to the smallest sample size. Repertoire overlap clustering matched CDR3 amino acid but not nucleotide sequences to correct batch-related cross-sample contamination. Using fastp trimming at Q25 and MiXCR clonotype assembly, TCRdb reanalyzed the public sequencing data and kept in-frame beta chains. All rows with the same CDR3 protein become a single entry with the most common DNA and genes. TCRdb's processing, not the authors', yielded these V and J calls. This sample is represented by more than 450,000 distinct CDR3 sequences; 30% to 40% of them were singletons. The ten largest clones represent 4.5% to 7.5% of the sample.

The specimen sequenced was blood. The TCR was taken from a girl between 2 and 17 years old with multiple sclerosis.

The CDR3 protein sequence reads: CASSLGLAENTGELFF. The DNA sequence is given as TGTGCCAGCAGCTTGGGACTAGCGGAGAACACCGGGGAGCTGTTTTTT. The sequence joins TRBV5-5 to TRBJ2-2, with 9 bases in between that match TRBD2. The germline V gene (reference sequence) sets CDR1 to SGHKS and CDR2 to YYEKEE. V ends up 0 bases short and J 1 base short, with an unmatched junction base count of 1. The CDR3 runs 16 amino acids, cysteine and phenylalanine included. CDR3 DNA only is kept here, 48 bases in frame from base 1.